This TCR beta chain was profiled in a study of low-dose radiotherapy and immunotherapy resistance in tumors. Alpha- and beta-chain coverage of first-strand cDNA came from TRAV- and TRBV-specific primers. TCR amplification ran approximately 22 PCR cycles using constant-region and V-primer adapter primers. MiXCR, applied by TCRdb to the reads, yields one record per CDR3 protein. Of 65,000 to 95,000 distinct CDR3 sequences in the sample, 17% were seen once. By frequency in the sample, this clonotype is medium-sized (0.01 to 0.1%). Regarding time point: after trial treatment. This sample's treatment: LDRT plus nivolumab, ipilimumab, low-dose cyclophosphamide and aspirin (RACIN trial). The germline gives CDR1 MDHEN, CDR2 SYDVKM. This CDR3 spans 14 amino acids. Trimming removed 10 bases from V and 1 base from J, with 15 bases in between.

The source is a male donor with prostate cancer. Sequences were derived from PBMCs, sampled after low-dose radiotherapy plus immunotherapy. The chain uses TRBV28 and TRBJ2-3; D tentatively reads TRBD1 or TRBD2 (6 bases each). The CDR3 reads CATTEGDGTDTQYF. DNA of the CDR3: TGTGCCACCACGGAGGGGGACGGCACAGATACGCAGTATTTT.